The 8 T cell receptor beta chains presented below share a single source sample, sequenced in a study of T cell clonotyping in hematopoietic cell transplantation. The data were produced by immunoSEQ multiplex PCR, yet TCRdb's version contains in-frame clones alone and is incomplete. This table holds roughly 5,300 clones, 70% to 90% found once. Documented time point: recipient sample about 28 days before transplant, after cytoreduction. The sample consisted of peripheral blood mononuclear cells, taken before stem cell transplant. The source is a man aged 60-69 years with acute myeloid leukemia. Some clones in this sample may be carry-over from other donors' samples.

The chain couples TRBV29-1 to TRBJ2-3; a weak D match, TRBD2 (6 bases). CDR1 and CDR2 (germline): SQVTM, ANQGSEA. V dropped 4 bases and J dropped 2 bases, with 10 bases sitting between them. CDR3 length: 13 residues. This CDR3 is CSVGREVTDTQYF. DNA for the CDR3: TGCAGCGTTGGAAGGGAGGTCACAGATACGCAGTATTTT.

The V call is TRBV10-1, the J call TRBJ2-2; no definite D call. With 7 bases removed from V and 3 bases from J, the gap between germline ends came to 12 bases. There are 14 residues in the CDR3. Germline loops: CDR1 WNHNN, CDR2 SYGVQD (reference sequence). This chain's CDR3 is CASTPSGDTGELFF. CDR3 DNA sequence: TGCGCCAGCACCCCGAGTGGGGACACCGGGGAGCTGTTTTTT.

The CDR3 coding sequence is TGTGCCAGCTATGGCGGGGGTTTGCAGTACTTC. It encodes CASYGGGLQYF. The gene calls are TRBV2 and TRBJ2-7; 7 positions match TRBD2. The ends lost 8 bases at V and 9 bases at J; junction bases unmatched: 7. Per germline, CDR1 SNHLY and CDR2 FYNNEI. The CDR3 runs 11 residues.

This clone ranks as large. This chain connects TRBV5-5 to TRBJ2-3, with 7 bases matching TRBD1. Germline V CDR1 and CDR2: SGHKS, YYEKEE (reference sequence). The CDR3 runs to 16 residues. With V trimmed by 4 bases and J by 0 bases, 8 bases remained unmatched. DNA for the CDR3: TGTGCCAGCAGCGGCGAGACAGGGCATAGCACAGATACGCAGTATTTT. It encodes CASSGETGHSTDTQYF.

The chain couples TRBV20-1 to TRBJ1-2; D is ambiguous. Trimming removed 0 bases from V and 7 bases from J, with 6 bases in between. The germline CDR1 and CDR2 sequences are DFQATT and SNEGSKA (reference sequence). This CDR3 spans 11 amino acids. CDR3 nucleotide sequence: TGCAGTGCTAGAGATCTGCCTGGCTACACCTTC. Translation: CSARDLPGYTF.

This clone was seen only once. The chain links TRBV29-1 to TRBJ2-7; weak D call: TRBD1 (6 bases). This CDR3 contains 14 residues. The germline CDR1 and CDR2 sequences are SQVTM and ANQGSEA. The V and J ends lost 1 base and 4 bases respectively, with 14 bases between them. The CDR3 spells CSVEGGTPPYEQYF. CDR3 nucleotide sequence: TGCAGCGTTGAAGGAGGGACACCACCTTACGAGCAGTACTTC.

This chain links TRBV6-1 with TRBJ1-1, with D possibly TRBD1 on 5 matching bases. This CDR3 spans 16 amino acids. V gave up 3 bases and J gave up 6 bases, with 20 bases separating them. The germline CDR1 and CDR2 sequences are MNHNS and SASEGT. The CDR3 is CASSDLGAGVRAEAFF. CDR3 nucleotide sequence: TGTGCCAGCAGTGACCTCGGGGCGGGTGTGAGAGCTGAAGCTTTCTTT.

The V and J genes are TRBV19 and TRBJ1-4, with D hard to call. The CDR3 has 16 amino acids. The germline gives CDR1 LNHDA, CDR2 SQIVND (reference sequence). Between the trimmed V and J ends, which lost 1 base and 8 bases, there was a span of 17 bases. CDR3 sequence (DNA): TGTGCCAGTAGTATAGGCGGTCGCAGGACTATCGAAAAACTGTTTTTT. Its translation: CASSIGGRRTIEKLFF.